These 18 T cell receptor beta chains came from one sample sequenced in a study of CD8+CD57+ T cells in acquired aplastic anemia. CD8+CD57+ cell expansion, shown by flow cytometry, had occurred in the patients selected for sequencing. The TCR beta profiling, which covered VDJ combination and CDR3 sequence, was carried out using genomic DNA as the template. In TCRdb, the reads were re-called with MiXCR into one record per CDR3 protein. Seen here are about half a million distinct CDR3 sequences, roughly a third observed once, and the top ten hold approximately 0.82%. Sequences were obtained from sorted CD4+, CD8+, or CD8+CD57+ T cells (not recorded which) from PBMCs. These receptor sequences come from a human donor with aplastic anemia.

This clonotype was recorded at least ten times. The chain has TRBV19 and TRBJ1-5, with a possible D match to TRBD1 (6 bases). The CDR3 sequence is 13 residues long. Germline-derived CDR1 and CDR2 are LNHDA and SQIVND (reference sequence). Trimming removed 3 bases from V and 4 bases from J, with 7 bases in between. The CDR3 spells CASSIRGNQPQHF. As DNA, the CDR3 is TGTGCCAGTAGTATCAGGGGAAATCAGCCCCAGCATTTT.

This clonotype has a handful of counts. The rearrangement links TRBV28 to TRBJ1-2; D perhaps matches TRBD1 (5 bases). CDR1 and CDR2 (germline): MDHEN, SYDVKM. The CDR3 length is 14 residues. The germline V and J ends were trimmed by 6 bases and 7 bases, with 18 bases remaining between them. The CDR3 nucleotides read TGTGCCAGCAGGACCGGGGGAGCTATCACTGGCTACACCTTC. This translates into CASRTGGAITGYTF.

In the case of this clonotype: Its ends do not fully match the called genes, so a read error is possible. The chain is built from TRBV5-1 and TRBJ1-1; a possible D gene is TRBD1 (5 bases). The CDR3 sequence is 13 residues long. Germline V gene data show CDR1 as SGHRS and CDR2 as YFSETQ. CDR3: CASSLDMNTEALF. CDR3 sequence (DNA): TGCGCCAGCAGTCTGGACATGAACACTGAAGCTCTCTTT.

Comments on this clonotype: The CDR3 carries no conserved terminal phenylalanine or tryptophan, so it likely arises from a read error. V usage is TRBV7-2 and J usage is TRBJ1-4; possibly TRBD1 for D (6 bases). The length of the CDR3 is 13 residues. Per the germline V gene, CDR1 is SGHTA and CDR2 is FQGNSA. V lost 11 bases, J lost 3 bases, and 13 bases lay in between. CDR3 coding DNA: TGTGCCGCTTCGGGGGGGCCTAATGAAAAACTGTTTCTT. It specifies CAASGGPNEKLFL.

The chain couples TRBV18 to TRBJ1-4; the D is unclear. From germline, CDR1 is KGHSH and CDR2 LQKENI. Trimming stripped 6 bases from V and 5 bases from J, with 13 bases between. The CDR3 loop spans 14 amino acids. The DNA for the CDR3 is TGTGCCAGCTCGGAAGCCGCACAGAATGAAAAACTGTTTTTT. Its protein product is CASSEAAQNEKLFF.

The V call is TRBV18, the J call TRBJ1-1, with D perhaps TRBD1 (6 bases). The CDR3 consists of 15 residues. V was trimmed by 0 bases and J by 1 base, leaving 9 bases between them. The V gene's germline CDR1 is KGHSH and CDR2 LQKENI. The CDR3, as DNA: TGTGCCAGCTCACCACCCCCACAGGGGAACACTGAAGCTTTCTTT. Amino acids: CASSPPPQGNTEAFF.

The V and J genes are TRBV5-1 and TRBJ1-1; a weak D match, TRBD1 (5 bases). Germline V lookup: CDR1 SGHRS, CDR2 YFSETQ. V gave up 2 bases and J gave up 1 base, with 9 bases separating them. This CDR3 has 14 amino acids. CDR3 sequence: CASSFSGGNTEAFF. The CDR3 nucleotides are TGCGCCAGCAGCTTTAGCGGGGGGAACACTGAAGCTTTCTTT.

CDR3 region: CASSGGVRISPQHF. CDR3 in DNA: TGTGCCAGCAGTGGCGGAGTTCGAATCAGCCCCCAGCATTTT. This rearrangement joins TRBV2 to TRBJ1-5; D unclear. The V gene lost 4 bases and the J gene lost 10 bases, with 17 bases spanning the gap. Germline V gives CDR1 SNHLY, CDR2 FYNNEI. The CDR3 is 14 residues long.

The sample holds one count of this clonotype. The CDR3, as DNA: TGCAGTGTCGGCCCAGGGGGTATTCCACAGCCCCAGCATTTT. Translation: CSVGPGGIPQPQHF. The V gene is TRBV20-1, the J gene TRBJ1-5; TRBD1 matches 7 bases. The V and J ends lost 7 bases and 7 bases, in that order; junction bases with no gene match: 13. CDR1 is DFQATT and CDR2 is SNEGSKA in the germline V gene (reference sequence). CDR3 size: 14 residues.

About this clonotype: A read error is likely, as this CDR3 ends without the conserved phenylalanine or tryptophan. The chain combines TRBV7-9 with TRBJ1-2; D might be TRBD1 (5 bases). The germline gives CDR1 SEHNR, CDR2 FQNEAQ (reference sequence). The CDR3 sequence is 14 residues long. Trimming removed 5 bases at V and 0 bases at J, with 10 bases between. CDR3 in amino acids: CASSLGTANYGYTS. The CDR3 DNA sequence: TGTGCCAGCAGCCTCGGGACCGCTAACTATGGCTACACCTCC.

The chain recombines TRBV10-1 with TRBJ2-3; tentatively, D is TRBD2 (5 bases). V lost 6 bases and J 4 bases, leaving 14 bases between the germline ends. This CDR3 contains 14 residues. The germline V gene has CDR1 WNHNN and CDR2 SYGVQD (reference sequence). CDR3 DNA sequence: TGCGCCAGCAGCTCCCCGTCGAGGGCAGATACGCAGTATTTT. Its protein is CASSSPSRADTQYF.

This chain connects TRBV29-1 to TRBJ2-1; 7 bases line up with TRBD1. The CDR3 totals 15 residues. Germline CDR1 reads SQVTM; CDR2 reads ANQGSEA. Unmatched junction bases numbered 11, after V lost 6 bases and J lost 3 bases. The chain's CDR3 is CSVDGGRGLYNEQFF. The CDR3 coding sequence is TGCAGCGTAGATGGAGGTAGGGGGCTCTACAATGAGCAGTTCTTC.

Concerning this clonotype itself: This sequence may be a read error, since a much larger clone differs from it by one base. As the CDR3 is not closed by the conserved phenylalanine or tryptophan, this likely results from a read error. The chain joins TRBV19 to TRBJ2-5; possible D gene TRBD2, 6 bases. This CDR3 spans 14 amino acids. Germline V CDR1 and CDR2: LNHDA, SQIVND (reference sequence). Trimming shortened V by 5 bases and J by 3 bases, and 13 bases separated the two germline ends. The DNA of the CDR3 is TGTGCCAGTAGTCAGGGACTTCGGGAAGAGACCCAGTACCTC. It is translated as CASSQGLREETQYL.

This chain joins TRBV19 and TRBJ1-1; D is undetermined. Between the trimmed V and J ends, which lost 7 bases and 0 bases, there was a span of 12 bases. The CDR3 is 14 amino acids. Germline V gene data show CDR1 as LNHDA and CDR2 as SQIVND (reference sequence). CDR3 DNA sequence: TGTGCCAGTATTATTCTGGGCGTGAACACTGAAGCTTTCTTT. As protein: CASIILGVNTEAFF.

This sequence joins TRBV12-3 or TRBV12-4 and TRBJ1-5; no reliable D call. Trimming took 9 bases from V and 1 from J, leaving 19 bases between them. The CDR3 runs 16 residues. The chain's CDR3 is CARTENAEGSNQPQHF. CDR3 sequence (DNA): TGTGCCAGAACAGAAAACGCAGAGGGCAGCAATCAGCCCCAGCATTTT.

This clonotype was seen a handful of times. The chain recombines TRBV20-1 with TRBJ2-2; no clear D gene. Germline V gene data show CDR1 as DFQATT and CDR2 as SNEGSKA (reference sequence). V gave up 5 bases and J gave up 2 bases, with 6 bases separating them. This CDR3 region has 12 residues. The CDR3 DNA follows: TGCAGTGCTGATATCAACACCGGGGAGCTGTTTTTT. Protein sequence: CSADINTGELFF.

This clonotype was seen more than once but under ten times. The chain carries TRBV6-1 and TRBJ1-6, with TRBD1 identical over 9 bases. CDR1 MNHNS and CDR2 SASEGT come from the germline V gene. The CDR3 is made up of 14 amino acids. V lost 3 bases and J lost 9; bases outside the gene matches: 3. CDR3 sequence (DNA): TGTGCCAGCAGTGACGGGACAGGGCGTTCACCCCTCCACTTT. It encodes CASSDGTGRSPLHF.

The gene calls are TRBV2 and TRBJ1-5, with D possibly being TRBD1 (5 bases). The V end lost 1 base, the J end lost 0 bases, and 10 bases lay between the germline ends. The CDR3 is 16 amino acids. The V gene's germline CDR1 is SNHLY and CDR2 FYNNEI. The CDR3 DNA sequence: TGTGCCAGCAGTGAAGGGACATATCGTAGCAATCAGCCCCAGCATTTT. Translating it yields CASSEGTYRSNQPQHF. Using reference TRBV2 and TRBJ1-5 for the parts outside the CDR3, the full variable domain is EPEVTQTPSHQVTQMGQEVILRCVPISNHLYFYWYRQILGQKVEFLVSFYNNEISEKSEIFDDQFSVERPDGSNFTLKIRSTKLEDSAMYFCASSEGTYRSNQPQHFGDGTRLSIL.